This TCR beta chain was retrieved from a study of blood T cell repertoires in COVID-19. Profiled with immunoSEQ multiplex PCR; TCRdb holds only in-frame clones, not every one. The table shows 61,000 or so clones, with 70% to 90% occurring only once. Sequenced material: peripheral blood. The TCR originated in a woman over 75 with active COVID-19.

The CDR3 nucleotides read TGTGCCAGCAGCCCGGACAGGCGCTACGAGCAGTACTTC. It yields the protein CASSPDRRYEQYF. The genes are TRBV7-2 and TRBJ2-7; 7 bases are a match to TRBD1. This CDR3 has 13 amino acids. CDR1 is SGHTA and CDR2 is FQGNSA in the germline V gene. Trimming took 5 bases from V and 3 from J; bases not matched to a gene: 4.